The following is a T cell receptor beta chain sequence with its context. Germline and junction disagree at one end, which may indicate a read error. This CDR3 has 14 amino acids. Germline assignment: CDR1 LNHDA and CDR2 SQIVND (reference sequence). The sample comes from a study of regulatory T cells in long-lasting Graves disease. Time point specified: newly diagnosed GD, antithyroid drugs for less than 3 months. The TCR library was made from RNA that had been extracted from PBMCs in TRIzol. Building of the TCR beta libraries involved iRepertoire HTBI primers and Arm-PCR of CDR3 regions. TCRdb fed the multiplex PCR reads into MiXCR, producing one record per CDR3 protein. The data hold roughly 500,000 distinct CDR3 sequences, with roughly 14% observed a single time. Separately, the same data were catalogued under a study of T cells in Graves' hyperthyroidism and ophthalmopathy.

The sample here was peripheral blood mononuclear cells (PBMCs), taken at new diagnosis, from a patient treated with antithyroid drugs. The origin of this receptor is a man aged 25 to 40 with Graves disease. The chain employs TRBV19 and TRBJ2-7; 12 nucleotides align to TRBD2. CDR3 protein: CASRIGLAGTNEFF. The CDR3 DNA follows: TGTGCCAGTAGGATTGGACTAGCGGGAACCAACGAGTTCTTC.